These 5 T cell receptor beta chains were sequenced from one sample in a study of T cells in tumors after PD-1 blockade. This table comes from immunoSEQ multiplex PCR, and its TCRdb copy is limited to in-frame clones, with some not included. The table has approximately 60,000 clones, around three quarters seen once. The material sequenced was PBMCs, taken before anti-PD-1 treatment. The receptors derive from a human donor with basal cell carcinoma.

This clone has just a few counts. The limits of the CDR3 on the DNA are not certain, so only TCRdb's listed CDR3 is given. The chain couples TRBV30 to TRBJ2-7; TRBD1 is taken as the D call from the table, unchecked against the DNA. The germline V gene has CDR1 GTSNPN and CDR2 SVGIG (reference sequence). Ends included, the CDR3 has 14 residues. CDR3 sequence: CAWSVWGPGTGVYF.

The chain joins TRBV11-3 to TRBJ1-1; D unresolved. Trimming removed 0 bases at V and 10 bases at J, with 9 bases between. CDR1 is SGHNT and CDR2 is YENEEA in the germline V gene. This CDR3 is built from 12 residues. The CDR3 region is CASSLDSRGAFF. CDR3 DNA sequence: TGTGCCAGCAGCTTAGATTCCCGGGGAGCTTTCTTT.

The chain carries TRBV12-3 or TRBV12-4 and TRBJ1-5, with TRBD1 matching 8 bases. The CDR3 runs to 13 residues. V lost 6 bases, J lost 3 bases, and 1 base stayed unmatched. CDR3 bases: TGTGCCAGCAGGGGACAGGACAATCAGCCCCAGCATTTT. Translation: CASRGQDNQPQHF.

This sequence joins TRBV10-2 and TRBJ2-7, with 7 nucleotides matching TRBD2. V dropped 6 bases and J dropped 6; count of bases not matched to a gene: 5. Germline CDR1 is WSHSY and CDR2 is SAAADI. The CDR3 sequence is 12 residues long. The CDR3 spells CASSHWGGEQYF. In DNA, the CDR3 is TGCGCCAGCAGCCATTGGGGGGGCGAGCAGTACTTC.

The chain carries TRBV14 and TRBJ1-2, with a possible D match to TRBD1 (5 bases). Germline CDR1 is SGHDN and CDR2 is FVKESK. The length of the CDR3 is 14 residues. The V and J ends lost 0 bases and 1 base respectively, with 6 bases between them. In nucleotides, the CDR3 is TGTGCCAGCAGCCAAGAGGGACTTAACTATGGCTACACCTTC. Encoded protein: CASSQEGLNYGYTF.